A single sample gave rise to the 26 T cell receptor beta chains below, sequenced in a study of beta chain features in type 1 diabetes. Broader study findings: Shorter TCRB CDR3s, moderately but significantly so, marked every one of the four CD4+ subsets in Type 1 diabetes patients.

Their target antigens are unknown. Expressed TCRB transcripts were sequenced because the isolated RNA had all been reverse transcribed beforehand. TCRdb keeps only in-frame clones here, not all; method: immunoSEQ multiplex PCR. The table shows about 180,000 clones, with 6.5% to 8.5% occurring only once. Sequencing was done on a sample of central memory CD4+ T cells from blood. These receptors all come from a man younger than 35 with type 1 diabetes.

This sequence joins TRBV29-1 and TRBJ1-2; TRBD1 might be the D (5 bases). Deletions cut 3 bases from V and 0 bases from J, with 14 bases between. CDR1 and CDR2 (germline): SQVTM, ANQGSEA. The CDR3 length is 15 residues. CDR3 bases: TGCAGCGTTGAGTCGACAGATCCCCCTAACTATGGCTACACCTTC. Translating it yields CSVESTDPPNYGYTF.

This clone was observed many times. The rearrangement links TRBV4-2 to TRBJ1-2; the match to TRBD1 covers 10 bases. The CDR3 totals 17 residues. Germline lookup yields CDR1 LGHNA and CDR2 YNFKEQ. V trimming: 1 base; J trimming: 6 bases; junction bases outside the gene matches: 11. Here the CDR3 DNA reads TGTGCCAGCAGCCAAGGCGCGGAGACAGGGGGCATTCATGGCTACACCTTC. Its protein is CASSQGAETGGIHGYTF.

This chain uses TRBV6-5 with TRBJ2-1, with D perhaps matching TRBD1 (7 bases). Looked up from germline, CDR1 is MNHEY and CDR2 is SVGAGI. Trimming shortened V by 0 bases and J by 8 bases, and 11 bases separated the two germline ends. There are 14 residues in the CDR3. The CDR3 region is CASSYSTGRHEQFF. In DNA form, the CDR3 reads TGTGCCAGCAGTTACTCGACAGGGAGGCATGAGCAGTTCTTC.

J is TRBJ2-3 and V is TRBV5-1, with 8 nucleotides matching TRBD1. The CDR3 is 17 residues long. With 3 bases clipped from V and 1 base from J, the junction kept 10 bases outside the gene matches. CDR1 and CDR2 from the germline V gene are SGHRS and YFSETQ. In nucleotides, the CDR3 is TGCGCCAGCAGCTCTCCTCCAGGGGGCCAGGGCACAGATACGCAGTATTTT. It yields the protein CASSSPPGGQGTDTQYF.

The gene calls are TRBV10-2 and TRBJ2-7; 7 nucleotides agree with TRBD2. Germline CDR1 and CDR2: WSHSY and SAAADI. Germline trimming cut 6 bases from V and 6 bases from J; bases unmatched to any gene: 14. The CDR3 spans 15 residues. CDR3: CASRIQREAVFEQYF. The CDR3 DNA follows: TGCGCCAGCAGGATTCAGCGGGAAGCGGTTTTCGAGCAGTACTTC.

As to this clone: The same CDR3 can be traced to other DNA sequences in this sample. The chain combines TRBV7-2 with TRBJ2-7; tentatively, D is TRBD1 (7 bases). V was pared by 2 bases and J by 2 bases, with 10 bases between. Germline V gene data show CDR1 as SGHTA and CDR2 as FQGNSA. The CDR3 runs 14 residues. CDR3 region: CASSLQGGTYEQYF. In DNA, the CDR3 is TGTGCCAGCAGCTTACAGGGGGGAACCTACGAGCAGTACTTC.

This chain connects TRBV5-1 to TRBJ2-2, with no clear D. This CDR3 contains 16 residues. CDR1 and CDR2 (germline): SGHRS, YFSETQ. V was cut by 5 bases and J by 6 bases, with 20 bases left in between. The DNA for the CDR3 is TGCGCCAGCAGTCTAAGAAACCGCGGCATCGCCGGGGAGCTGTTTTTT. Translating gives CASSLRNRGIAGELFF.

This clone was detected only a few times. The J gene is TRBJ1-2, the V gene TRBV5-1, with 9 bases lining up with TRBD1. The CDR3 totals 14 residues. Unmatched junction bases numbered 5, after V lost 4 bases and J lost 4 bases. In germline, CDR1 is SGHRS, CDR2 YFSETQ. CDR3 bases: TGCGCCAGCAGCGAATGGACAGGGGCCTATGGCTACACCTTC. Its protein is CASSEWTGAYGYTF. The entire variable domain, with the rest obtained from reference TRBV5-1 and TRBJ1-2, is as follows: KAGVTQTPRYLIKTRGQQVTLSCSPISGHRSVSWYQQTPGQGLQFLFEYFSETQRNKGNFPGRFSGRQFSNSRSEMNVSTLELGDSALYLCASSEWTGAYGYTFGSGTRLTVV.

V is TRBV18 and J is TRBJ2-3, with no clear D. The ends were cut back, 2 bases at V and 1 base at J, with 7 bases in the middle. The CDR3 totals 14 residues. Germline-derived CDR1 and CDR2 are KGHSH and LQKENI. CDR3 nucleotide sequence: TGTGCCAGCTCACCAAACCGCGGCACAGATACGCAGTATTTT. Encoded protein: CASSPNRGTDTQYF.

The chain joins TRBV15 to TRBJ1-1; 7 bases match TRBD1. V was clipped by 6 bases and J by 1 base; unmatched bases: 2. The germline CDR1 and CDR2 sequences are LNHNV and YYDKDF (reference sequence). There are 13 residues in the CDR3. CDR3 loop: CATRGGENTEAFF. The DNA for the CDR3 is TGTGCCACCAGAGGGGGCGAGAACACTGAAGCTTTCTTT. The variable domain in full, with the rest retrieved from reference TRBV15 and TRBJ1-1, is DAMVIQNPRYQVTQFGKPVTLSCSQTLNHNVMYWYQQKSSQAPKLLFHYYDKDFNNEADTPDNFQSRRPNTSFCFLDIRSPGLGDTAMYLCATRGGENTEAFFGQGTRLTVV.

This clone was found a few times. The chain employs TRBV28 and TRBJ2-1, with 7 bases lining up with TRBD2. V gave up 0 bases and J gave up 7 bases; unmatched junction bases: 3. Germline CDR1 MDHEN, CDR2 SYDVKM. The CDR3 has 14 residues. CDR3 DNA: TGTGCCAGCAGTTTATGGACTAGCAGGAATGAGCAGTTCTTC. It encodes CASSLWTSRNEQFF.

V gene TRBV2 combines with J gene TRBJ1-1, with a weak D call TRBD1 (5 bases). Germline V lookup: CDR1 SNHLY, CDR2 FYNNEI. This CDR3 spans 12 amino acids. Trimming stripped 4 bases from V and 5 bases from J, with 8 bases between. The CDR3 DNA reads TGTGCCAGCAGTGGCCAGGGAACTGAAGCTTTCTTT. This codes for CASSGQGTEAFF.

The rearrangement uses TRBV5-4 and TRBJ2-6; possible D gene TRBD2, 6 bases. This CDR3 comprises 14 residues. V dropped 4 bases and J dropped 4 bases, with 9 bases sitting between them. Germline V CDR1 and CDR2: SGHNT, YYREEE (reference sequence). CDR3 residues: CASSRGSGANVLTF. CDR3 DNA sequence: TGTGCCAGCAGCCGGGGGAGCGGGGCCAACGTCCTGACTTTC.

J is TRBJ2-2 and V is TRBV27, with TRBD1 identical over 8 bases. V shed 2 bases and J 3 bases; nucleotides not matched to a gene: 5. The CDR3 spans 16 residues. Germline-derived CDR1 and CDR2 are MNHEY and SMNVEV (reference sequence). CDR3 nucleotides: TGTGCCAGCAGTTTACTCAGGGGGCTTGACACCGGGGAGCTGTTTTTT. This gives the protein CASSLLRGLDTGELFF.

The V and J genes are TRBV28 and TRBJ1-2, with D perhaps matching TRBD1 (5 bases). There are 15 residues in the CDR3. The germline gives CDR1 MDHEN, CDR2 SYDVKM. V shed 6 bases and J shed 4 bases, with 18 bases lying between them. CDR3 DNA sequence: TGTGCCAGCAGGGGAGGAGGCCAGGGAGGCTATGGCTACACCTTC. It is translated as CASRGGGQGGYGYTF.

The table lists this clone with many counts. This chain links TRBV28 with TRBJ2-5; TRBD2 agrees at 11 bases. V lost 8 bases, J lost 12 bases, and 8 bases stayed unmatched. The CDR3 spans 12 residues. Germline values: CDR1 MDHEN, CDR2 SYDVKM. Here the CDR3 reads CASFMPGLAEYF. Here the CDR3 DNA reads TGTGCCAGCTTTATGCCGGGACTAGCGGAGTACTTC.

This clone was detected many times. This rearrangement joins TRBV19 to TRBJ1-1, with 7 bases matching TRBD1. The J segment lost 4 bases and the V segment lost 4 bases, leaving 3 bases of the junction unmatched. Germline CDR1 LNHDA, CDR2 SQIVND (reference sequence). The CDR3 loop spans 13 amino acids. The CDR3 DNA reads TGTGCCAGTAGTAGGGGACAGCGCACTGAAGCTTTCTTT. Its translation is CASSRGQRTEAFF.

Only a few counts were recorded for this clone. The chain couples TRBV27 to TRBJ2-1; a possible D gene is TRBD2 (5 bases). The CDR3 covers 14 residues. V was cut by 4 bases and J by 4 bases, with 11 bases left in between. In germline, CDR1 is MNHEY, CDR2 SMNVEV (reference sequence). The CDR3 DNA follows: TGTGCCAGCAGTTCAGCGACTACATACAATGAGCAGTTCTTC. The encoded protein is CASSSATTYNEQFF.

This clone was seen a few times. The V and J genes are TRBV18 and TRBJ2-1, with TRBD2 matching 7 bases. V gave up 0 bases and J gave up 2 bases; unmatched junction bases: 4. The length of the CDR3 is 16 residues. Germline-derived CDR1 and CDR2 are KGHSH and LQKENI. The CDR3 reads CASSPPSGSAYNEQFF. CDR3 nucleotides: TGTGCCAGCTCACCACCTAGCGGGTCGGCCTACAATGAGCAGTTCTTC.

This clone was counted only a few times. The chain uses TRBV25-1 and TRBJ2-5, with 10 positions matching TRBD2. V lost 1 base to trimming and J lost 5 bases; unmatched junction nucleotides: 10. Germline CDR1 and CDR2: MGHDK and SYGVNS. The CDR3 has 17 residues. Here the CDR3 reads CASSEWGSGRSGETQYF. The CDR3 nucleotides are TGTGCCAGCAGTGAATGGGGTAGCGGGAGGTCAGGGGAGACCCAGTACTTC.

The rearrangement links TRBV5-1 to TRBJ1-2, with 7 positions matching TRBD1. CDR3 length: 14 residues. V shed 3 bases, J shed 4 bases, and the junction held 6 bases outside the gene matches. Germline CDR1 is SGHRS and CDR2 is YFSETQ. This CDR3 is CASSYRQGSYGYTF. The CDR3 region has the DNA TGCGCCAGCAGCTATAGACAGGGATCCTATGGCTACACCTTC.

The chain combines TRBV29-1 with TRBJ2-7, with 10 bases matching TRBD2. This CDR3 is built from 15 residues. V was pared by 2 bases and J by 3 bases, with 7 bases of the junction left unmatched. Germline V CDR1 and CDR2: SQVTM, ANQGSEA. The CDR3 coding sequence is TGCAGCGTTGAAACGGTAGCGGGGGGTGGCTACGAGCAGTACTTC. This codes for CSVETVAGGGYEQYF.

This chain links TRBV9 with TRBJ1-2, with 9 positions matching TRBD1. The germline gives CDR1 SGDLS, CDR2 YYNGEE. The CDR3 has 12 residues. J gave up 8 bases and V 6 bases, and 5 bases lay outside the gene matches. This CDR3 is CASNRQGGGYTF. Here the CDR3 DNA reads TGTGCCAGCAACAGACAGGGGGGCGGCTACACCTTC.

This clone appeared a few times. The J gene is TRBJ2-7, the V gene TRBV7-9; 7 bases map to TRBD2. CDR1 and CDR2 (germline): SEHNR, FQNEAQ (reference sequence). The CDR3 totals 15 residues. J gave up 0 bases and V 5 bases, and 7 bases lay outside the gene matches. CDR3 region: CASSITGTISYEQYF. CDR3 nucleotide sequence: TGTGCCAGCAGCATTACCGGGACTATCTCCTACGAGCAGTACTTC.

This clone was counted a few times. The CDR3 is CASSQGQGRSIYGYTF. CDR3 DNA sequence: TGCGCCAGCAGCCAAGGACAGGGGCGGTCGATCTATGGCTACACCTTC. The chain carries TRBV4-3 and TRBJ1-2, with 8 nucleotides matching TRBD1. This CDR3 contains 16 residues. The V segment lost 1 base and the J segment 4 bases; nucleotides outside the gene matches: 8. Germline V lookup: CDR1 LGHNA, CDR2 YSLEER.

The chain uses TRBV5-1 and TRBJ2-1, with TRBD2 identical over 7 bases. V was clipped by 7 bases and J by 1 base; unmatched bases: 20. Germline CDR1 is SGHRS and CDR2 is YFSETQ. The CDR3 runs to 19 residues. The CDR3 nucleotides read TGCGCCAGCCCCCCATACGGCAGCCACTTCGGGGGGTCCTACAATGAGCAGTTCTTC. It is translated as CASPPYGSHFGGSYNEQFF.